This T cell receptor beta chain is from a study of cytomegalovirus exposure and HLA in healthy donors. Whole-study results and caveats: The classifier, whose performance was assessed in both the original and validation cohorts, reportedly diagnosed cytomegalovirus status with high specificity and sensitivity. Most CMV-associated TCR beta chains appeared HLA-restricted in a later analysis. Later genetic work tied a missense DCLRE1C variant to beta-chain V and J trimming.

Researchers ran the PCR with 60 Vbeta and 13 Jbeta primers. Assay used: immunoSEQ multiplex PCR; TCRdb lists only in-frame clones, some missing. Of about 78,000 clones in the sample, 72% were seen once. Germline CDR1 is KGHSY and CDR2 is FQNENV. The CDR3 loop spans 16 amino acids. V was clipped by 4 bases and J by 0 bases, with 10 bases between them. As for this clone: Its antigen is currently unknown.

What was sequenced was PBMCs. The TCR was taken from a middle-aged woman in good health and CMV-seropositive. J is TRBJ2-6 and V is TRBV16; D is uncertain. The CDR3 here is CASSPNRHSGANVLTF. For the CDR3, the DNA is TGTGCCAGCAGCCCCAACCGACACTCTGGGGCCAACGTCCTGACTTTC.